Listed below are T cell receptor beta chains from one sample, sequenced in a study of cytomegalovirus exposure and HLA in healthy donors. TCRdb keeps only in-frame clones here, not all; method: immunoSEQ multiplex PCR. The data contain 100,000 to 150,000 clones, around 78% of them singletons. Sequences were obtained from PBMCs. The source is a woman in her forties or fifties in good health and CMV-seronegative. The CDR3 runs from the conserved cysteine through the conserved F or W. The order of the fields is D gene, clone size, J gene, V gene, CDR3 protein, CDR3 DNA. A D gene is named only where the DNA matches it firmly. The size field is filled for only some rows; it gives once, few, many or a size class.

D gene: -
clone size: -
J gene: TRBJ2-5
V gene: TRBV5-4
CDR3 protein: CASSEGGPLQETQYF
CDR3 DNA: TGTGCCAGCAGCGAAGGAGGGCCACTCCAAGAGACCCAGTACTTC

D gene: -
clone size: -
J gene: TRBJ2-2
V gene: TRBV7-8
CDR3 protein: CASSLVVSLPIDTGELFF
CDR3 DNA: TGTGCCAGCAGCTTAGTCGTCAGTCTCCCCATCGACACCGGGGAGCTGTTTTTT

D gene: -
clone size: few
J gene: TRBJ2-3
V gene: TRBV6-1
CDR3 protein: CASSEVIGGVGTDTQYF
CDR3 DNA: TGTGCCAGCAGTGAAGTCATAGGGGGGGTGGGCACAGATACGCAGTATTTT

D gene: -
clone size: -
J gene: TRBJ1-1
V gene: TRBV6-5
CDR3 protein: CASSYQTAPLNTEAFF
CDR3 DNA: TGTGCCAGCAGTTACCAGACAGCGCCCTTGAACACTGAAGCTTTCTTT

D gene: -
clone size: few
J gene: TRBJ1-5
V gene: TRBV7-3
CDR3 protein: CASSQVIAEIGDQPQHF
CDR3 DNA: TGTGCCAGCAGCCAAGTGATTGCAGAAATAGGGGATCAGCCCCAGCATTTT

D gene: -
clone size: -
J gene: TRBJ1-1
V gene: TRBV21-1
CDR3 protein: CASSKEMGRDTTNTEAFF
CDR3 DNA: TGTGCCAGCAGCAAAGAAATGGGCAGGGACACTACGAACACTGAAGCTTTCTTT

D gene: TRBD2
clone size: -
J gene: TRBJ2-1
V gene: TRBV4-3
CDR3 protein: CASSQGTGGYNEQFF
CDR3 DNA: TGCGCCAGCAGCCAAGGGACGGGAGGGTACAATGAGCAGTTCTTC

D gene: -
clone size: -
J gene: TRBJ2-7
V gene: TRBV28
CDR3 protein: CASSFWGSRDMGAYEQYF
CDR3 DNA: TGTGCCAGCAGCTTCTGGGGGTCCCGGGACATGGGGGCGTACGAGCAGTACTTC

D gene: TRBD2
clone size: -
J gene: TRBJ2-2
V gene: TRBV6-1
CDR3 protein: CASSGTSEGELFF
CDR3 DNA: TGTGCCAGCAGTGGGACTAGTGAAGGGGAGCTGTTTTTT

D gene: TRBD1
clone size: once
J gene: TRBJ2-5
V gene: TRBV5-1
CDR3 protein: CASSSDPGTGQETQYF
CDR3 DNA: TGCGCCAGCAGCTCCGACCCCGGGACAGGACAAGAGACCCAGTACTTC

D gene: -
clone size: -
J gene: TRBJ1-2
V gene: TRBV11-2
CDR3 protein: CASSRTGGAGDRYGYTF
CDR3 DNA: TGTGCCAGCAGTCGCACCGGGGGGGCAGGAGACCGGTATGGCTACACCTTC

D gene: TRBD2
clone size: -
J gene: TRBJ2-5
V gene: TRBV9
CDR3 protein: CASNPYPTSGETQYF
CDR3 DNA: TGTGCCAGCAACCCCTATCCCACTAGCGGAGAGACCCAGTACTTC

D gene: TRBD1
clone size: -
J gene: TRBJ2-3
V gene: TRBV7-2
CDR3 protein: CASSRDRVADTQYF
CDR3 DNA: TGTGCCAGCAGCCGGGACAGGGTGGCAGATACGCAGTATTTT

D gene: TRBD1
clone size: -
J gene: TRBJ1-1
V gene: TRBV7-2
CDR3 protein: CASSLGGQATNSFF
CDR3 DNA: TGTGCCAGCAGCCTAGGGGGACAGGCAACAAACAGTTTCTTT

D gene: TRBD1
clone size: once
J gene: TRBJ1-1
V gene: TRBV9
CDR3 protein: CASSRSGGTMNTEAFF
CDR3 DNA: TGTGCCAGCAGCAGGTCAGGGGGGACGATGAACACTGAAGCCTTCTTT

D gene: TRBD1
clone size: few
J gene: TRBJ2-1
V gene: TRBV6-5
CDR3 protein: CASSRGGEMGNEQFF
CDR3 DNA: TGTGCCAGCAGCCGAGGGGGCGAGATGGGTAATGAGCAGTTCTTC

D gene: -
clone size: once
J gene: TRBJ1-1
V gene: TRBV7-8
CDR3 protein: CASSFSRNTEAFF
CDR3 DNA: TGTGCCAGCAGCTTTTCCCGGAACACTGAAGCTTTCTTT

D gene: -
clone size: -
J gene: TRBJ2-5
V gene: TRBV7-7
CDR3 protein: CASSVSSGAGETQYF
CDR3 DNA: TGTGCTAGCAGCGTCAGCTCCGGGGCGGGGGAGACCCAGTACTTC

D gene: TRBD1
clone size: -
J gene: TRBJ1-1
V gene: TRBV5-4
CDR3 protein: CASSAGQGAQYTEAFF
CDR3 DNA: TGTGCCAGCAGCGCCGGACAGGGGGCTCAGTACACTGAAGCTTTCTTT

D gene: -
clone size: -
J gene: TRBJ1-1
V gene: TRBV18
CDR3 protein: CASSPPGSPTEAFF
CDR3 DNA: TGTGCCAGCTCACCTCCAGGGTCCCCCACTGAAGCTTTCTTT

D gene: -
clone size: -
J gene: TRBJ1-2
V gene: TRBV19
CDR3 protein: CASSPPGRRMGGYTF
CDR3 DNA: TGTGCCAGTAGTCCCCCTGGCAGGAGGATGGGGGGCTACACCTTC

D gene: -
clone size: -
J gene: TRBJ2-1
V gene: TRBV2
CDR3 protein: CASSEEVQGLDEQFF
CDR3 DNA: TGTGCCAGCAGTGAAGAGGTTCAGGGTTTGGATGAGCAGTTCTTC

D gene: TRBD1
clone size: -
J gene: TRBJ1-1
V gene: TRBV29-1
CDR3 protein: CSGTMDRSTEAFF
CDR3 DNA: TGCAGCGGCACGATGGACAGGAGCACTGAAGCTTTCTTT

D gene: -
clone size: few
J gene: TRBJ2-1
V gene: TRBV7-6
CDR3 protein: CASSPRGVQGDEQFF
CDR3 DNA: TGTGCCAGCAGCCCCCGGGGGGTACAGGGCGATGAGCAGTTCTTC

D gene: -
clone size: -
J gene: TRBJ1-1
V gene: TRBV11-3
CDR3 protein: CASSLVPGYTEAFF
CDR3 DNA: TGTGCCAGCAGCTTAGTCCCAGGGTACACTGAAGCTTTCTTT

D gene: -
clone size: -
J gene: TRBJ1-4
V gene: TRBV9
CDR3 protein: CASSATLQATNEKLFF
CDR3 DNA: TGTGCCAGCAGCGCTACCTTACAGGCTACTAATGAAAAACTGTTTTTT

D gene: -
clone size: -
J gene: TRBJ2-1
V gene: TRBV5-1
CDR3 protein: CASSLANHGNEQFF
CDR3 DNA: TGCGCCAGCAGCCTGGCAAATCACGGGAATGAGCAGTTCTTC

D gene: TRBD1
clone size: -
J gene: TRBJ1-1
V gene: TRBV7-9
CDR3 protein: CASSLAGTGKAFF
CDR3 DNA: TGTGCCAGCAGCTTGGCCGGGACAGGGAAGGCTTTCTTT

D gene: TRBD2
clone size: -
J gene: TRBJ2-7
V gene: TRBV28
CDR3 protein: CASSYKGPTSGRPYEQYF
CDR3 DNA: TGTGCCAGCAGTTACAAAGGCCCTACTAGCGGGAGACCCTACGAGCAGTACTTC

D gene: -
clone size: few
J gene: TRBJ1-1
V gene: TRBV7-3
CDR3 protein: CASSSIYRSEAFF
CDR3 DNA: TGTGCCAGCAGCTCGATATACAGGTCAGAAGCTTTCTTT

D gene: -
clone size: -
J gene: TRBJ2-7
V gene: TRBV29-1
CDR3 protein: CSVARLSKGPYPQYEQYF
CDR3 DNA: TGCAGCGTTGCCAGGTTATCGAAGGGGCCTTATCCCCAATACGAGCAGTACTTC

D gene: -
clone size: -
J gene: TRBJ2-1
V gene: TRBV21-1
CDR3 protein: CASSKAGGRPNNEQFF
CDR3 DNA: TGTGCCAGCAGCAAAGCGGGCGGGAGGCCCAACAATGAGCAGTTCTTC

D gene: TRBD1
clone size: -
J gene: TRBJ1-2
V gene: TRBV7-9
CDR3 protein: CASSDGTGGGYTF
CDR3 DNA: TGTGCCAGCAGCGATGGGACAGGTGGTGGCTACACCTTC

D gene: -
clone size: -
J gene: TRBJ1-1
V gene: TRBV7-3
CDR3 protein: CASSLIRSTEAFF
CDR3 DNA: TGTGCCAGCAGCTTAATCCGTTCCACTGAAGCTTTCTTT

D gene: TRBD1
clone size: -
J gene: TRBJ2-4
V gene: TRBV6-5
CDR3 protein: CASTRGTGGNIQYF
CDR3 DNA: TGTGCCAGCACCAGGGGGACAGGAGGAAACATTCAGTACTTC